This entry describes one T cell receptor beta chain. Its antigen is currently unknown. Described time point: cycle 4 day 1 (C4D1), after 6 weeks of nivolumab. In every patient, relapse followed autologous stem cell transplantation, while exposure to brentuximab vedotin differed. The CD4+ T cells used were purified from thawed PBMCs through magnetic negative selection. This sample was included in a study of PD-1 blockade in classical Hodgkin lymphoma. Overall study findings and caveats: Complete responders had baseline diversity similar to newly diagnosed patients.

The method was immunoSEQ multiplex PCR; TCRdb's version includes in-frame clones alone and lacks a portion of them. Of about 27,000 clones listed, approximately 85% are singletons. Looked up from germline, CDR1 is MNHEY and CDR2 is SVGAGI. The V gene lost 3 bases and the J gene lost 1 base, with 10 bases spanning the gap. This CDR3 spans 16 amino acids. This clonotype originated in a human donor with classical Hodgkin lymphoma. The V call is TRBV6-5, the J call TRBJ2-6, with D unresolved. Material: CD4+ T cells from blood, obtained before the fourth cycle of nivolumab. CDR3 in DNA: TGTGCCAGCAGTTATTCCCGAGCATCTGGGGCCAACGTCCTGACTTTC. Translating it yields CASSYSRASGANVLTF.